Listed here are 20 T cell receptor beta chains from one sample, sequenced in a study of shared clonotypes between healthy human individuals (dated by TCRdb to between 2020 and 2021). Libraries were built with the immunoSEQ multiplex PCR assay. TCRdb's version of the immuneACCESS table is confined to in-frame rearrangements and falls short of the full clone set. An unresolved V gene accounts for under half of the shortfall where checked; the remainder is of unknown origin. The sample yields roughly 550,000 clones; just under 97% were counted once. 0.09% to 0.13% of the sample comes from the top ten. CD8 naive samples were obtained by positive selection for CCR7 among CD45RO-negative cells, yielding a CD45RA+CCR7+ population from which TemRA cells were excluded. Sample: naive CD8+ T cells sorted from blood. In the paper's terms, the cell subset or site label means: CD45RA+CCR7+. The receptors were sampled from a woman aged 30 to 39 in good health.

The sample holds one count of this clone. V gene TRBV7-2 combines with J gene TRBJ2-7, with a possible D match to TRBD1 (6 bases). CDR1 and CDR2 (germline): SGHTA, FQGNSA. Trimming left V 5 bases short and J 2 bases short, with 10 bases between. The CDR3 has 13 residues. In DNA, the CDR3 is TGTGCCAGCAGCAGCTGGACAGCCTACGAGCAGTACTTC. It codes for CASSSWTAYEQYF.

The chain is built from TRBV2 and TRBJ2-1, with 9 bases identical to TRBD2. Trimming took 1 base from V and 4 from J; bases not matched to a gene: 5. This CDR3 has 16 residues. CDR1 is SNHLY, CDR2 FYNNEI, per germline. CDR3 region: CASSEGVAGEYNEQFF. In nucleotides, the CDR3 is TGTGCCAGCAGTGAAGGGGTAGCGGGAGAGTACAATGAGCAGTTCTTC. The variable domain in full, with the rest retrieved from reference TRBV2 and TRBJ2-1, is EPEVTQTPSHQVTQMGQEVILRCVPISNHLYFYWYRQILGQKVEFLVSFYNNEISEKSEIFDDQFSVERPDGSNFTLKIRSTKLEDSAMYFCASSEGVAGEYNEQFFGPGTRLTVL.

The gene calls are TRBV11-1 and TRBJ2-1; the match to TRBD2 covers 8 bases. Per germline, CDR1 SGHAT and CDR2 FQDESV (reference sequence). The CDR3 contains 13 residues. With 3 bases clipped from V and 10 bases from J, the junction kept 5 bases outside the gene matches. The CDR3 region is CASSLAGGPEQFF. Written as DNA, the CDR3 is TGTGCCAGCAGCTTGGCGGGGGGTCCCGAGCAGTTCTTC.

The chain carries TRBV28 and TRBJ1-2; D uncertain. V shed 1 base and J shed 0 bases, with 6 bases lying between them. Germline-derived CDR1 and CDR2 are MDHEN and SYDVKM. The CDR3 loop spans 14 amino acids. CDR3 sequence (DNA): TGTGCCAGCAGTTTATTTGGGACTAACTATGGCTACACCTTC. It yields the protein CASSLFGTNYGYTF.

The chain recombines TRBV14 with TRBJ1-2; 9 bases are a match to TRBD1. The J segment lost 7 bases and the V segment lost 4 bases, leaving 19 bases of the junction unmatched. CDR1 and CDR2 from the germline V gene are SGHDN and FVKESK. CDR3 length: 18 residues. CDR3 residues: CASSLTNRDRAGGLGYTF. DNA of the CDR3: TGTGCCAGCAGCCTAACCAACCGGGACAGGGCAGGAGGTCTTGGCTACACCTTC.

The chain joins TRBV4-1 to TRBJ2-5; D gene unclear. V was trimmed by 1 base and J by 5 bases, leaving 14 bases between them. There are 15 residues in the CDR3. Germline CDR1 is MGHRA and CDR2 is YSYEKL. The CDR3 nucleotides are TGCGCCAGCAGCCAAGGTGATGATAGCTGGGAGACCCAGTACTTC. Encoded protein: CASSQGDDSWETQYF.

The CDR3 sequence: CASSLGGPGNTIYF. In DNA, the CDR3 is TGTGCCAGCAGCTTGGGGGGCCCAGGAAACACCATATATTTT. The gene calls are TRBV11-2 and TRBJ1-3; D is possibly TRBD1 (6 bases). V lost 3 bases and J lost 4, with 10 bases in between. Looked up from germline, CDR1 is SGHAT and CDR2 is FQNNGV. CDR3 length: 14 residues.

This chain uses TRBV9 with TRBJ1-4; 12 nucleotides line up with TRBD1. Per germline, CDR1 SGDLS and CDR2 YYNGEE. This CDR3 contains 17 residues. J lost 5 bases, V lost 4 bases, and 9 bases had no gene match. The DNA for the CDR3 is TGTGCCAGCAGCTCCGGGACAGGGGGCGTGGGGAATGAAAAACTGTTTTTT. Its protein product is CASSSGTGGVGNEKLFF.

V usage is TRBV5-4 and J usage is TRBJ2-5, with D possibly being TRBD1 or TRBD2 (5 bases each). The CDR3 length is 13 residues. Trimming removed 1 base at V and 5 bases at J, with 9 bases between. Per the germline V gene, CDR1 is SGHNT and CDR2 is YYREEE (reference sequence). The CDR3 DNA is TGTGCCAGCAGCTTGTCTGAGGGGGAGACCCAGTACTTC. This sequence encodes CASSLSEGETQYF.

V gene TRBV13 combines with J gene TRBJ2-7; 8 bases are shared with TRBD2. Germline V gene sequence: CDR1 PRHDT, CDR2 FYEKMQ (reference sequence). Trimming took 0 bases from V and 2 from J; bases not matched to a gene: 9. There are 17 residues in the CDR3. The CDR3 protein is CASSLGASGPTAYEQYF. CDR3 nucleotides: TGTGCCAGCAGCTTAGGGGCTAGCGGGCCCACTGCCTACGAGCAGTACTTC.

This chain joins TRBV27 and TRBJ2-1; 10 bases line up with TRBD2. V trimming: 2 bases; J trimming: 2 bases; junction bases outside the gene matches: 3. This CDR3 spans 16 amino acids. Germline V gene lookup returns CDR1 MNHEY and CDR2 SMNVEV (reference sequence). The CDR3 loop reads CASSLTLAGTYNEQFF. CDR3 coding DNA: TGTGCCAGCAGTTTAACACTAGCGGGGACCTACAATGAGCAGTTCTTC.

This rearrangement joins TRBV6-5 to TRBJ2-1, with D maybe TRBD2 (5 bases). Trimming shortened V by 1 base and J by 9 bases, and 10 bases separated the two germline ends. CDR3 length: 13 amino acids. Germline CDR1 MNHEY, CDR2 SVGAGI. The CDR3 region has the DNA TGTGCCAGCAGTTACTTGGGGAGCGCTGAGCAGTTCTTC. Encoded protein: CASSYLGSAEQFF.

In DNA, the CDR3 is TGTGCCAGCGGATTCCCCCCCCTGGAGAGGCGGGGCACCGGGGAGCTGTTTTTT. Translating it yields CASGFPPLERRGTGELFF. The rearrangement links TRBV27 to TRBJ2-2, with a tentative D call TRBD2 (6 bases). Germline-derived CDR1 and CDR2 are MNHEY and SMNVEV (reference sequence). V shed 8 bases and J shed 4 bases, with 26 bases lying between them. The CDR3 runs 18 residues.

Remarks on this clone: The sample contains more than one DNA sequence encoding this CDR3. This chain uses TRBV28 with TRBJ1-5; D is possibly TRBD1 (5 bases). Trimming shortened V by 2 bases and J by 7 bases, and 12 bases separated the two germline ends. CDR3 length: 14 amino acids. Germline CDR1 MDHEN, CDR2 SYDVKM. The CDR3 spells CASSLGQGLQPQHF. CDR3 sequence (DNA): TGTGCCAGCAGTTTAGGGCAGGGTCTGCAGCCCCAGCATTTT. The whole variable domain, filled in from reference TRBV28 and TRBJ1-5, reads DVKVTQSSRYLVKRTGEKVFLECVQDMDHENMFWYRQDPGLGLRLIYFSYDVKMKEKGDIPEGYSVSREKKERFSLILESASTNQTSMYLCASSLGQGLQPQHFGDGTRLSIL.

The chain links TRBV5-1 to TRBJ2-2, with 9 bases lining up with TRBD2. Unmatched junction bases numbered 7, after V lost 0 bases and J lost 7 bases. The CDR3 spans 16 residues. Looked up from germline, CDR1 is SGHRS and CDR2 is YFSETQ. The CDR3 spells CASSLGVAGAGGELFF. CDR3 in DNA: TGCGCCAGCAGCTTGGGCGTAGCGGGAGCGGGCGGGGAGCTGTTTTTT.

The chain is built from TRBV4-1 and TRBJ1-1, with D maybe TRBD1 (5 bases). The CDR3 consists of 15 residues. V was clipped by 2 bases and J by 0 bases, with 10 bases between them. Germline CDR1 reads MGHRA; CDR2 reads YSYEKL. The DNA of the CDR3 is TGCGCCAGCAGCCAAAGAGGGACTTTGAACACTGAAGCTTTCTTT. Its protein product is CASSQRGTLNTEAFF.

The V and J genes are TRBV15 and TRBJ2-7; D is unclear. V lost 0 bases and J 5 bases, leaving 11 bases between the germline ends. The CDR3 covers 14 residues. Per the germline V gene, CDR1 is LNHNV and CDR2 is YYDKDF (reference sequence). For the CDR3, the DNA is TGTGCCACCAGCAGAGAGGCTAGACCGGACGAGCAGTACTTC. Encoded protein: CATSREARPDEQYF.

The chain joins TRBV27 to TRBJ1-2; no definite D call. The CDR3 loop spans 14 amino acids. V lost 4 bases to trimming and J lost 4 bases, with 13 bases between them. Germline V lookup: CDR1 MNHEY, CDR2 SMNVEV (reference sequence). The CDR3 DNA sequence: TGTGCCAGCAGTTCTGGTTTACAGTTCTATGGCTACACCTTC. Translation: CASSSGLQFYGYTF.

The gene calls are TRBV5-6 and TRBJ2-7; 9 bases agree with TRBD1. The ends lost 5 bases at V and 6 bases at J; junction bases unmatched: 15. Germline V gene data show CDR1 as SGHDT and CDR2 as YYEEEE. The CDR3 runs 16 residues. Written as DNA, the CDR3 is TGTGCCAGCAGTCTCCCGGGACAGGGCCCGAGTTTCGAGCAGTACTTC. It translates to CASSLPGQGPSFEQYF.

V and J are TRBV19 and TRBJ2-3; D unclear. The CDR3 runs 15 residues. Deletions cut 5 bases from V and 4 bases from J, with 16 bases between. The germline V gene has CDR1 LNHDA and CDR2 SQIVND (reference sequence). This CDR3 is CASSHQDGGPDTQYF. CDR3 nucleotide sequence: TGTGCCAGTAGTCATCAAGACGGCGGCCCAGATACGCAGTATTTT.